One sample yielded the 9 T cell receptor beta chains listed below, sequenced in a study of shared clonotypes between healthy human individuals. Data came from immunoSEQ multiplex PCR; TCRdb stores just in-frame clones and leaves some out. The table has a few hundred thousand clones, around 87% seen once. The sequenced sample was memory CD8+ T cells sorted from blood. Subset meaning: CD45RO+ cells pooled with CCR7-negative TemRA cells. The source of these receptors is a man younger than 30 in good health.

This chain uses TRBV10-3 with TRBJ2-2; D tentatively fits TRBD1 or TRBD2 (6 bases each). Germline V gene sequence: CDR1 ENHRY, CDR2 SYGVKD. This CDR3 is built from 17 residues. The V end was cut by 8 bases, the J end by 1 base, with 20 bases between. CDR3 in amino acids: CAIGGPGNLENTGELFF. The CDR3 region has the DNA TGTGCCATCGGGGGGCCCGGTAACTTGGAGAACACCGGGGAGCTGTTTTTT.

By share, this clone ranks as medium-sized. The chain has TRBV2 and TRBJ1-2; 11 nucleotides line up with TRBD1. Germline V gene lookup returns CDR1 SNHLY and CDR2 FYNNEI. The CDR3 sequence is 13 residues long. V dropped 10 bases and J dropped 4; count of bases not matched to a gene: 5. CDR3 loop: CAMKDRGLYGYTF. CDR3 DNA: TGTGCCATGAAGGACAGGGGGCTCTATGGCTACACCTTC.

The CDR3 sequence is CASSQDRDQETQYF. The CDR3 region has the DNA TGTGCCAGCAGTCAAGACAGGGACCAAGAGACCCAGTACTTC. The chain joins TRBV7-9 to TRBJ2-5; 7 positions agree with TRBD1. This CDR3 is 14 amino acids long. Germline assignment: CDR1 SEHNR and CDR2 FQNEAQ (reference sequence). V was clipped by 6 bases and J by 0 bases; unmatched bases: 4.

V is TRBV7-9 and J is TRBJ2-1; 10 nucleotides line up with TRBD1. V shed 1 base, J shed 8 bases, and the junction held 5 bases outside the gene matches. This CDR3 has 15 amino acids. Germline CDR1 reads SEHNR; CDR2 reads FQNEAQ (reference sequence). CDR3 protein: CASSLGQGALDEQFF. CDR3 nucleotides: TGTGCCAGCAGCTTAGGACAGGGGGCTTTGGATGAGCAGTTCTTC.

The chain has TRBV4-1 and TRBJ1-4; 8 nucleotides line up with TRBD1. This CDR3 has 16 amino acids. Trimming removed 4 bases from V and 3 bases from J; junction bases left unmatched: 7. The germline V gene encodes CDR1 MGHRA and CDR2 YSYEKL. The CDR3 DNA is TGCGCCAGCAGCCCACCGGACAGGGAATCTAATGAAAAACTGTTTTTT. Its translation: CASSPPDRESNEKLFF.

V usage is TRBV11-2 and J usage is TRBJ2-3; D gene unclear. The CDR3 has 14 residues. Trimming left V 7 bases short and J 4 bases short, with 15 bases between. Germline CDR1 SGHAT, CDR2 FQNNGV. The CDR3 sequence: CASTAWAVSDTQYF. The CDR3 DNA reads TGTGCCAGCACCGCATGGGCAGTGTCAGATACGCAGTATTTT.

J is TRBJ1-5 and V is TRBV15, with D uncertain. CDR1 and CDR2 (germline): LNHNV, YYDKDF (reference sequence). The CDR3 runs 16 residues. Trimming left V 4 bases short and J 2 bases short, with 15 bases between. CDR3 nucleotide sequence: TGTGCCACCAGCACACTGACCGAGATCGGCAATCAGCCCCAGCATTTT. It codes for CATSTLTEIGNQPQHF. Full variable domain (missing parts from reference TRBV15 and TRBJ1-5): DAMVIQNPRYQVTQFGKPVTLSCSQTLNHNVMYWYQQKSSQAPKLLFHYYDKDFNNEADTPDNFQSRRPNTSFCFLDIRSPGLGDTAMYLCATSTLTEIGNQPQHFGDGTRLSIL.

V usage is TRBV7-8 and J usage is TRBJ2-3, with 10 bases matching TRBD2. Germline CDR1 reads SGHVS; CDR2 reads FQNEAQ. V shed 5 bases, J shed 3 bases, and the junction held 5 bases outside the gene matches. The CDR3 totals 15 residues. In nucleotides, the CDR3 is TGTGCCAGCAGCCATACTAGCGGGATAACAGATACGCAGTATTTT. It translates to CASSHTSGITDTQYF.

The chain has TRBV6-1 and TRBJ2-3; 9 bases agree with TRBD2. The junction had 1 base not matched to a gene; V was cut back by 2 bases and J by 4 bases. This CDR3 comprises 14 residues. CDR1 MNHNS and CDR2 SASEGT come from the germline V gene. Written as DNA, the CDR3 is TGTGCCAGCAGTGAACTAGCGGGGCCAGATACGCAGTATTTT. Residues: CASSELAGPDTQYF.